The sample holds a few counts of the clone carrying this T cell receptor beta chain. The record originates from a study of blood T cell repertoires in COVID-19. TCRdb keeps only in-frame clones here, not all; method: immunoSEQ multiplex PCR. The sample holds 190,000 or so clones, more than 70% seen once. The V gene's germline CDR1 is SNHLY and CDR2 FYNNEI. V lost 6 bases and J 1 base, leaving 9 bases between the germline ends. The CDR3 is made up of 13 amino acids. Categorization into cohorts depended on clinical history that participants reported. The sample consisted of PBMCs or T cells enriched from blood (not recorded which). J is TRBJ1-1 and V is TRBV2; D is unclear. This sequence was found in a woman aged 18-35 years who had recovered from COVID-19. In DNA form, the CDR3 reads TGTGCCAGCAGGGCTGAACCGAACACTGAAGCTTTCTTT. This codes for CASRAEPNTEAFF.